This T cell receptor (beta chain) was sequenced during a study of PD-1 blockade in classical Hodgkin lymphoma (dated by TCRdb to 2020 to 2021). At the level of the whole study: Nivolumab dosing was 3 mg/kg intravenously every 2 weeks, continuing until either disease progression or unacceptable toxicity. The study used CyTOF and TCR beta sequencing to define a peripheral blood immune signature of response to PD-1 blockade in classical Hodgkin lymphoma.

General conclusions and limits of the study: Baseline TCR diversity was reported as lower in newly diagnosed patients than in healthy donors, and lower still in relapsed/refractory patients. Lower diversity was observed in patients in whom nivolumab was started less than 1 year after ASCT, and these patients were excluded from later analyses so that confounding by immune reconstitution would be avoided. The study was restricted to a single clinical trial cohort, and the causes of repertoire differences, possibly disease activity or prior therapy, were left undefined. Baseline diversity similar to that of newly diagnosed patients was observed in trial patients achieving complete response, whereas significantly lower diversity was observed in partial responders and progressors. A significant rise by C4D1 was seen in CD4+ but not CD8+ TCR diversity (p=0.0027 vs p=0.16), with the rise being most apparent in complete responders (p=0.02).

The Qiagen DNeasy kit was used to extract genomic DNA from unsorted PBMCs and from the negatively selected CD4+ and CD8+ fractions. Using primers that anneal to V and J segments, immunoSEQ multiplex PCR amplified the TCR beta CDR3 regions. A synthetic immune receptor repertoire was used to minimize amplification bias, and any residual bias was removed computationally once sequencing was done. Per the authors' processing: Custom Python scripts were used to quantify repertoire diversity as the Shannon entropy index. Unsorted, CD4+ and CD8+ repertoires were analyzed separately, except for combined analyses in which CD4+ and CD8+ sequences were merged in silico. A clone counted as expanded when the clone's frequency after treatment rose at least 2-fold relative to C1D1, and clones undetected at baseline were given a pseudocount of 0.5. Clones with 0 or 1 copy at C1D1 were defined as singleton clones, while clones with 2 or more copies were defined as non-singleton clones. Clones expanded in unsorted samples were labelled as CD4+, CD8+ or unknown by matching protein sequences in sorted samples from the same patient. Diversity changes from C1D1 to C4D1 were tested in paired samples using Wilcoxon tests. In its TCRdb copy, this immuneACCESS table keeps in-frame sequences only and misses some clones. Where compared with another copy, unresolved V genes explain less than half of these, and the others have no known cause. From that table come the V and J calls and clone size; the DNA was used to work out D and trimming. For this sample the table gives 100,000 or so clones, of which roughly 91% were detected only once. Just under 2% of the sample is held by the ten biggest clonotypes.

Interpreted using the paper, the time point label stands for: cycle 4 day 1 (C4D1), after 5 to 7 weeks of nivolumab. Every trial patient had relapsed after autologous stem cell transplantation, and cohorts A, B and C differed in prior brentuximab vedotin exposure. The trial cohort was composed of 56 patients with relapsed/refractory classical Hodgkin lymphoma, for whom complete response, partial response or progressive disease was recorded as best overall response. Trial patients were treated with single-agent nivolumab in the multi-cohort phase II CheckMate 205 trial. An independent review committee assessed best overall response by applying the 2007 International Working Group response criteria. Trial PBMCs were collected immediately before nivolumab initiation (C1D1) and during therapy at cycle 2 day 1 and cycle 4 day 1. After peripheral blood was drawn into 8 mL Vacutainer Cell Preparation Tubes, PBMCs were isolated by centrifugation and then cryopreserved.

Turning to this clone: Its antigen is still unknown. Per-base qualities were not stored, and no clone one base away is much larger.

Trimming takes 5 bases off V and 9 bases off J; junction bases not matched to a gene: 6. Via the germline V gene (reference sequence), CDR1 is SEHNR and CDR2 FQNEAQ. The CDR3 covers 15 residues, taking in both the cysteine and the phenylalanine. Only the CDR3 region is kept as DNA, spanning 45 bases read in frame from base 1. This TCR came from a human donor with classical Hodgkin lymphoma. This sequence uses TRBV7-9 and TRBJ2-1; TRBD2 lines up with 14 middle nucleotides. The material sequenced was peripheral blood mononuclear cells (PBMCs), taken before the fourth cycle of nivolumab. The nucleotide sequence is given as TGTGCCAGCAGCACCAGACTAGCGGGAGGGGTTGAGCAGTTCTTC. It translates to CASSTRLAGGVEQFF.